The rows below give T cell receptor beta chains drawn from one sample of a study of T cells in Graves' hyperthyroidism and ophthalmopathy. TCRdb called the multiplex PCR reads again in MiXCR, with one record for every CDR3 protein. The table has fewer than 650,000 distinct CDR3 sequences, 14% seen once. Material for sequencing was blood. The receptors stem from a woman aged 35 to 49 with Graves' hyperthyroidism. Both conserved end residues are part of each CDR3. A D gene is named only where the DNA matches it firmly. Only some rows state a clone size, as once, few, many or a class for expanded clones.

d_call	v_call	clone_size	j_call	cdr3_nt	cdr3_aa
NA	TRBV4-1	few	TRBJ2-5	TGCGCCAGCAGCCCCCCCCGACCCGCTAACCAAGAGACCCAGTACTTC	CASSPPRPANQETQYF
NA	TRBV28	few	TRBJ1-4	TGTGCCAGCAGTTTATGGGACAGAGCAACTAATGAAAAACTGTTTTTT	CASSLWDRATNEKLFF
NA	TRBV6-1	many	TRBJ2-1	TGTGCCAGCAGTCAAACCGGGACCCACCCTCACTACAATGAGCAGTTCTTC	CASSQTGTHPHYNEQFF
NA	TRBV30	many	TRBJ2-3	TGTGCCTGGAGCGGCCTCGGTCTTGGCACAGATACGCAGTATTTT	CAWSGLGLGTDTQYF
TRBD1	TRBV28	few	TRBJ2-3	TGTGTGACCGGACAGGGGTTCGCAGATACGCAGTATTTT	CVTGQGFADTQYF
TRBD2	TRBV11-2	many	TRBJ2-1	TGTGCCAGCAGCCTCCTGGGTAGCGGGACCTACAATGAGCAGTTCTTC	CASSLLGSGTYNEQFF
TRBD1	TRBV3-1	many	TRBJ2-1	TGTGCCAGCAGCAACCGGGACAGGGGTTTCCAGTTCTTC	CASSNRDRGFQFF
NA	TRBV12-3/TRBV12-4	many	TRBJ1-1	TGTGCCAGCAGTTACCCCCCTGGTAGGGAAGCTTTCTTT	CASSYPPGREAFF
TRBD1	TRBV6-2/TRBV6-3	many	TRBJ2-5	TGTGCCAGCAGTTTTCAATCCGGGACAGGGGTAGAGACCCAGTACTTC	CASSFQSGTGVETQYF
TRBD1	TRBV11-3	NA	TRBJ1-1	TGTGCCAGCAGCTTCGGGGGATGGGGACAGCTTTTTGGCTTCAACACTGAAGCTTTCTTT	CASSFGGWGQLFGFNTEAFF
NA	TRBV6-1	few	TRBJ1-2	TGTGCCAGCACCCACGGGGGGGGTGGCTACACCTTC	CASTHGGGGYTF
TRBD1	TRBV7-2	many	TRBJ2-7	TGTGCCAGCAGCTTATTGACAGGGTTCGGTGGGGAGCAGTACTTC	CASSLLTGFGGEQYF
NA	TRBV27	NA	TRBJ1-1	TGTGCCAGCAGTTCCGACGACCTTGGGAGAGGAGCTTTCTTT	CASSSDDLGRGAFF
NA	TRBV9	NA	TRBJ2-7	TGTGCCAGCAGCCTCACAGGGTCCTTCTACGAGCAGTACTTC	CASSLTGSFYEQYF
TRBD2	TRBV27	many	TRBJ2-7	TGTGCCAGCACTAAGAGACTAGCGGGGACCTCCTACGAGCAGTACTTC	CASTKRLAGTSYEQYF
TRBD1	TRBV7-2	many	TRBJ2-1	TGTGCCAGCAGCTTGGACAGGGCTAAACTGGATGAGCAGTTCTTC	CASSLDRAKLDEQFF
NA	TRBV9	NA	TRBJ2-3	TGTGCCAGCAGCACTCGCGGGATAGATACGCAGTATTTT	CASSTRGIDTQYF
NA	TRBV10-3	many	TRBJ1-5	TGTGCCATCAGTGAAGCCGGGAATGGTCAGCCCCAGCATTTT	CAISEAGNGQPQHF
NA	TRBV20-1	NA	TRBJ1-5	TGCAGTGCTACTTTCGGGACACAGGCAGGTAGTCAGCCCCAGCATTTT	CSATFGTQAGSQPQHF
NA	TRBV12-3/TRBV12-4	few	TRBJ2-6	TGTGCCAGCAAGGGGAGCTCTGGGGCCAACGTCCTGACTTTC	CASKGSSGANVLTF
NA	TRBV5-1	NA	TRBJ2-7	TGCGCCAGCAGCGCCAAGGAGGGGGGGTGGTCCTACGAGCAGTACTTC	CASSAKEGGWSYEQYF
TRBD2	TRBV20-1	many	TRBJ2-5	TGCAGTGCGGGAGCGGGGCGGGAGGGTTGGCAGACCCAGTACTTC	CSAGAGREGWQTQYF
NA	TRBV6-1	many	TRBJ1-1	TGTGCCAGCAGTGAAGTTCTCCCAGGGGATAGTGTGAACACTGAAGCTTTCTTT	CASSEVLPGDSVNTEAFF
TRBD1	TRBV10-2	NA	TRBJ2-2	TGCGCCAGCTATGGACAGGGGGCGGTCACCGGGGAGCTGTTTTTT	CASYGQGAVTGELFF
NA	TRBV11-2	many	TRBJ2-3	TGTGCCAGCAGCCCCCCGGACTCGCTAACGCAGTATTTT	CASSPPDSLTQYF
NA	TRBV29-1	many	TRBJ2-5	TGCAGCGTCGAAGAGGCGGGGTTGTTCCAAGAGACCCAGTACTTC	CSVEEAGLFQETQYF
NA	TRBV5-1	many	TRBJ2-1	TGCGCCAGCAGCCTAGACCCCCAGGGAAGCTCCTACAATGAGCAGTTCTTC	CASSLDPQGSSYNEQFF
NA	TRBV10-3	few	TRBJ2-7	TGTGCCATCAGCGGACAGGGAGGGGAGCAGTACTTC	CAISGQGGEQYF
NA	TRBV18	few	TRBJ2-5	TGTGCCAGCTCACCACTTTCCGGGGGAGTACGCGGGGAGACCCAGTACTTC	CASSPLSGGVRGETQYF
NA	TRBV10-3	NA	TRBJ1-5	TGTGCCATCCGTGGGGACGGAAATCAGCCCCAGCATTTT	CAIRGDGNQPQHF
NA	TRBV9	few	TRBJ1-1	TGTGCCAGCAGCGTTGGTACAGAGTGGGCTGAAGCTTTCTTT	CASSVGTEWAEAFF
NA	TRBV19	NA	TRBJ2-2	TGTGCCAGTAGTGGCGAAAGCGCGGGCGGGGAGCTGTTTTTT	CASSGESAGGELFF
NA	TRBV10-2	many	TRBJ1-2	TGCGCCAGCACACCGACAGGACGGAACTATGGCTACACCTTC	CASTPTGRNYGYTF
NA	TRBV11-3	many	TRBJ2-2	TGTGCCAGCAGCTTAGTGAGTGGCGGGGAGCTGTTTTTT	CASSLVSGGELFF
TRBD1	TRBV10-2	many	TRBJ2-7	TGCGCCAGCCGCGGGACAGGGTTGATCGAGCAGTACTTC	CASRGTGLIEQYF
NA	TRBV7-2	many	TRBJ1-1	TGTGCCAGCAGCTCTTACACCAAAAACACTGAAGCTTTCTTT	CASSSYTKNTEAFF
TRBD2	TRBV28	NA	TRBJ2-1	TGTGCCAGCAGTTTACCAACCGGGACTAGCGAGACGTTCTTC	CASSLPTGTSETFF
TRBD2	TRBV28	many	TRBJ2-5	TGTGCCAGCACCCGGGGGGAAGAGACCCAGTACTTC	CASTRGEETQYF
TRBD2	TRBV10-3	few	TRBJ2-1	TGTGCCATCAGTGACCCGACTAGCGGGAGGGACAATGAGCAGTTCTTC	CAISDPTSGRDNEQFF
TRBD1	TRBV28	few	TRBJ2-4	TGTGCCAGCAGTGAACAGGGGGCGAGCATTCAGTACTTC	CASSEQGASIQYF
NA	TRBV14	many	TRBJ2-1	TGTGCCAGCAGCCAATTTTCTGGACACGACAATGAGCAGTTCTTC	CASSQFSGHDNEQFF
NA	TRBV30	many	TRBJ2-5	TGTGCCTGGAGTTACGGCAGAGGAGAGACCCAGTACTTC	CAWSYGRGETQYF
NA	TRBV28	many	TRBJ1-1	TGTGCCAGCAGTTCCGCAGGGGTCCGCACTGAAGCTTTCTTT	CASSSAGVRTEAFF
TRBD2	TRBV6-1	many	TRBJ2-7	TGTGCCAGCAGTACCCCGACTAGCGGGACCTCCTACGAGCAGTACTTC	CASSTPTSGTSYEQYF
NA	TRBV5-1	NA	TRBJ2-1	TGCGCCAGCAGCTTGGAGTCTGACCCAAGCTCCTACAATGAGCAGTTCTTC	CASSLESDPSSYNEQFF
TRBD2	TRBV10-3	many	TRBJ2-7	TGTGCCATCGGGGGGGATCCCTACGAGCAGTACTTC	CAIGGDPYEQYF
NA	TRBV6-1	many	TRBJ2-7	TGTGCCAGCAGTGTTGGCGGCGGGTTCTACGAGCAGTACTTC	CASSVGGGFYEQYF
NA	TRBV7-9	few	TRBJ1-1	TGTGCCAGCAGTCCACCGGTATGGGGTATGAACACTGAAGCTTTCTTT	CASSPPVWGMNTEAFF
TRBD2	TRBV7-9	many	TRBJ2-1	TGTGCCAGCAGTGACCGACTAGCGGGCCTCAATGAGCAGTTCTTC	CASSDRLAGLNEQFF
TRBD1	TRBV6-1	NA	TRBJ1-2	TGTGCCAGCCGATACACCGGACAGGGGAGCGGCTACACCTTC	CASRYTGQGSGYTF
NA	TRBV28	NA	TRBJ2-7	TGTGCCAGCGTCTCCGAGCATCTATTGTACGAGCAGTACTTC	CASVSEHLLYEQYF